This T cell receptor (beta chain) appears in the sequencing data of a study of beta chain features in type 1 diabetes. The wider study: There were approximately 100 million sorted cells examined across all samples. Study results and caveats: When Type 1 diabetes patients were examined, their TCRB CDR3s proved moderately but significantly shorter in all four CD4+ subsets. When VDJ junctions were examined, type 1 diabetes patients showed fewer insertions and more deletions. Relative to healthy donors, patients appeared to have naive, central memory and Treg TCRB repertoires that were more similar.

In its sample, this clone was seen a few times. Its antigen is not identified. The identical CDR3 is also encoded by other nucleotide sequences in the sample. Germline CDR1 is SGHRS and CDR2 is YFSETQ. This CDR3 is built from 14 residues. The V and J ends lost 0 bases and 1 base respectively, with 7 bases between them. The investigators reverse transcribed all of the isolated RNA, so they sequenced expressed TCRB transcripts. TCRdb's copy holds only in-frame clones and misses some; the assay was immunoSEQ multiplex PCR. The sample lists 600,000 or so clones, around 12% occurring once. The sequence was collected from a young man with type 1 diabetes. The chain links TRBV5-1 to TRBJ2-5, with D maybe TRBD2 (5 bases). The specimen was naive CD4+ T cells from blood. The CDR3 coding sequence is TGCGCCAGCAGCTTGGTAGGAGGCCAAGAGACCCAGTACTTC. Its translation is CASSLVGGQETQYF.